The 24 T cell receptor beta chains listed next were all sequenced from one sample in a study of control samples from healthy donors and cancer patients. The protocol was immunoSEQ multiplex PCR, while the TCRdb copy is restricted to in-frame clones and leaves out a portion. The sample shows 100,000 to 150,000 clones, over 75% of them seen only once. The sequencing input was blood. The receptors stem from a man aged 40-55 years in good health.

This chain links TRBV12-3 or TRBV12-4 with TRBJ2-7; D unresolved. The CDR3 loop spans 13 amino acids. With 8 bases removed from V and 2 bases from J, the gap between germline ends came to 13 bases. The DNA of the CDR3 is TGTGCCAGCCGATCCAGTGAAGCCTACGAGCAGTACTTC. It codes for CASRSSEAYEQYF.

V gene TRBV19 combines with J gene TRBJ2-7; no clear D. The ends were cut back, 3 bases at V and 1 base at J, with 7 bases in the middle. Germline lookup yields CDR1 LNHDA and CDR2 SQIVND (reference sequence). This CDR3 spans 13 amino acids. DNA of the CDR3: TGTGCCAGTAGTATTGGCAGGTCCTACGAGCAGTACTTC. Translated: CASSIGRSYEQYF.

The chain links TRBV5-1 to TRBJ2-5, with D tentatively TRBD1 (6 bases). In germline, CDR1 is SGHRS, CDR2 YFSETQ. The V end was cut by 5 bases, the J end by 5 bases, with 13 bases between. The CDR3 contains 13 residues. In DNA, the CDR3 is TGCGCCAGCAGAGAGGGGGAGAGGGAGACCCAGTACTTC. Its translation: CASREGERETQYF.

The CDR3 reads CASSRSTGTEAFF. Here the CDR3 DNA reads TGTGCCAGCAGCAGATCGACAGGCACTGAAGCTTTCTTT. The V and J genes are TRBV11-3 and TRBJ1-1; possibly TRBD1 for D (6 bases). Germline lookup yields CDR1 SGHNT and CDR2 YENEEA. Trimming removed 5 bases from V and 4 bases from J, with 11 bases in between. The length of the CDR3 is 13 residues.

The rearrangement uses TRBV2 and TRBJ2-2; the D is unclear. Germline V gene lookup returns CDR1 SNHLY and CDR2 FYNNEI. V dropped 8 bases and J dropped 7 bases, with 5 bases sitting between them. CDR3 size: 10 residues. As DNA, the CDR3 is TGTGCCAGCCTCGGCGGGGAGCTGTTTTTT. Protein product: CASLGGELFF.

V usage is TRBV6-5 and J usage is TRBJ2-7; a possible D gene is TRBD1 (5 bases). CDR3 length: 15 amino acids. Per the germline V gene, CDR1 is MNHEY and CDR2 is SVGAGI. The ends were cut back, 6 bases at V and 6 bases at J, with 21 bases in the middle. The DNA of the CDR3 is TGTGCCAGCAGCCCAGGGTTTAGATCCCCAAGCGAGCAGTACTTC. Translation: CASSPGFRSPSEQYF.

This clone was detected once. The sample holds other DNA sequences that translate to the same CDR3. The chain is built from TRBV18 and TRBJ1-2; D remains unclear. The V end lost 3 bases, the J end lost 4 bases, and 12 bases lay between the germline ends. This CDR3 region has 14 residues. Germline V gives CDR1 KGHSH, CDR2 LQKENI. In DNA, the CDR3 is TGTGCCAGCTCACCTGGAGGGTCCGGCTATGGCTACACCTTC. Its translation: CASSPGGSGYGYTF.

The rearrangement uses TRBV10-2 and TRBJ1-1; D not certain. Deletions cut 0 bases from V and 5 bases from J, with 7 bases between. CDR3 size: 13 residues. Germline CDR1 is WSHSY and CDR2 is SAAADI. For the CDR3, the DNA is TGCGCCAGCAGTGAGTCGATAAGAACTGAAGCTTTCTTT. It specifies CASSESIRTEAFF.

This clone was seen a handful of times. The J gene is TRBJ2-3, the V gene TRBV13; the D is unclear. Trimming pared 1 base from V and 1 base from J, leaving 3 bases between. The CDR3 extends over 13 amino acids. CDR1 is PRHDT and CDR2 is FYEKMQ in the germline V gene (reference sequence). CDR3 residues: CASSLVRTDTQYF. Here the CDR3 DNA reads TGTGCCAGCAGCTTAGTGCGCACAGATACGCAGTATTTT.

Details on this clone: The sample holds other DNA sequences that translate to the same CDR3. The chain recombines TRBV5-1 with TRBJ1-2; no clear D gene. This CDR3 has 13 amino acids. Per the germline V gene, CDR1 is SGHRS and CDR2 is YFSETQ. V lost 0 bases to trimming and J lost 5 bases, with 8 bases between them. CDR3 region: CASSLGGGYGYTF. The CDR3 DNA sequence: TGCGCCAGCAGCTTGGGGGGTGGTTATGGCTACACCTTC.

The chain joins TRBV20-1 to TRBJ2-5, with TRBD2 matching 7 bases. The CDR3 contains 14 residues. CDR1 and CDR2 from the germline V gene are DFQATT and SNEGSKA (reference sequence). J lost 1 base, V lost 3 bases, and 5 bases had no gene match. CDR3 protein: CSASPASGQETQYF. CDR3 sequence (DNA): TGCAGTGCTAGTCCGGCTAGCGGCCAAGAGACCCAGTACTTC.

The V and J genes are TRBV28 and TRBJ1-3, with no clear D. V was shortened by 1 base and J by 4 bases, with 8 bases between the two germline ends. Germline-derived CDR1 and CDR2 are MDHEN and SYDVKM. The CDR3 is made up of 14 amino acids. CDR3 DNA: TGTGCCAGCAGTTTATCCGGGCCCGGAAACACCATATATTTT. It encodes CASSLSGPGNTIYF.

V usage is TRBV5-1 and J usage is TRBJ1-1; no reliable D call. The V and J ends lost 0 bases and 6 bases respectively, with 9 bases between them. CDR1 and CDR2 (germline): SGHRS, YFSETQ. The length of the CDR3 is 13 residues. This chain's CDR3 is CASSLEIGSEAFF. For the CDR3, the DNA is TGCGCCAGCAGCTTGGAAATAGGTTCTGAAGCTTTCTTT.

This rearrangement joins TRBV5-1 to TRBJ1-2, with TRBD1 identical over 12 bases. V lost 4 bases and J lost 8; bases outside the gene matches: 15. This CDR3 is built from 17 residues. Germline-derived CDR1 and CDR2 are SGHRS and YFSETQ. This chain's CDR3 is CASSPGTGGSGSWGYTF. The CDR3 nucleotides read TGCGCCAGCAGCCCCGGGACAGGGGGCTCAGGATCTTGGGGCTACACCTTC.

The chain combines TRBV7-2 with TRBJ1-6; TRBD1 is a possible D gene (5 bases). The ends were cut back, 1 base at V and 10 bases at J, with 8 bases in the middle. This CDR3 is built from 13 residues. The V gene's germline CDR1 is SGHTA and CDR2 FQGNSA. The CDR3 region is CASSLVRDSPLHF. Written as DNA, the CDR3 is TGTGCCAGCAGCTTAGTGAGGGACTCACCCCTCCACTTT.

The chain employs TRBV19 and TRBJ1-1; weak D call: TRBD1 (6 bases). The CDR3 length is 14 residues. CDR1 is LNHDA and CDR2 is SQIVND in the germline V gene (reference sequence). V lost 6 bases and J lost 6, with 17 bases in between. The CDR3 sequence is CASSPQGSGAEAFF. DNA of the CDR3: TGTGCCAGTAGCCCACAGGGTTCAGGGGCTGAAGCTTTCTTT.

This rearrangement joins TRBV6-1 to TRBJ1-1; TRBD1 might be the D (5 bases). V lost 0 bases and J 5 bases, leaving 10 bases between the germline ends. Germline V gene sequence: CDR1 MNHNS, CDR2 SASEGT. The CDR3 runs 14 residues. Here the CDR3 DNA reads TGTGCCAGCAGTGAAGCGGGCAGGGCAACTGAAGCTTTCTTT. Translated: CASSEAGRATEAFF.

The rearrangement links TRBV6-5 to TRBJ1-2, with D unresolved. The CDR3 length is 11 residues. Looked up from germline, CDR1 is MNHEY and CDR2 is SVGAGI. The germline V and J ends were trimmed by 8 bases and 4 bases, with 8 bases remaining between them. The chain's CDR3 is CASSGSYGYTF. The CDR3 DNA sequence: TGTGCCAGCTCCGGGAGCTATGGCTACACCTTC.

A word on this clone: Other nucleotide sequences from this sample produce the same CDR3. The CDR3 DNA follows: TGTGCCAGCAGTTTAGGGGGCGGCACTGAAGCTTTCTTT. Amino acids: CASSLGGGTEAFF. This rearrangement joins TRBV27 to TRBJ1-1; TRBD1 is a possible D gene (6 bases). Germline loops: CDR1 MNHEY, CDR2 SMNVEV (reference sequence). This CDR3 has 13 residues. V was pared by 2 bases and J by 4 bases, with 8 bases between.

This chain joins TRBV9 and TRBJ2-3; the D is unclear. Trimming took 2 bases from V and 8 from J, leaving 21 bases between them. This CDR3 comprises 16 residues. Germline V CDR1 and CDR2: SGDLS, YYNGEE. The CDR3 region has the DNA TGTGCCAGCAGCGTGAGCCCTCGTGAGCGTGTCGGTACGCAGTATTTT. The encoded protein is CASSVSPRERVGTQYF.

V usage is TRBV5-1 and J usage is TRBJ2-1; 7 nucleotides align to TRBD1. Germline CDR1 and CDR2: SGHRS and YFSETQ. The trim removed 4 bases at V and 9 bases at J, leaving 13 bases unmatched. The CDR3 totals 15 residues. The chain's CDR3 is CASSVDPGTDSEQFF. The DNA for the CDR3 is TGCGCCAGCAGCGTGGACCCCGGGACAGATAGTGAGCAGTTCTTC.

The chain uses TRBV3-1 (or the pseudogene TRBV3-2) and TRBJ1-2; D possibly corresponds to TRBD1 (5 bases). Germline CDR1 and CDR2: LGHDT and YNNKEL (reference sequence). Trimming cost V 5 bases and J 3 bases, with 19 bases left between them. This CDR3 is 16 amino acids long. CDR3 in DNA: TGTGCCAGCAGCGCAACGGTCCGCCAAGGGGACTATGGCTACACCTTC. Its protein product is CASSATVRQGDYGYTF.

The chain is built from TRBV5-1 and TRBJ2-5; tentative D call: TRBD2 (6 bases). This CDR3 is built from 14 residues. The germline V gene has CDR1 SGHRS and CDR2 YFSETQ. The V gene lost 4 bases and the J gene lost 2 bases, with 12 bases spanning the gap. The CDR3 here is CASSGGRIQETQYF. The CDR3, as DNA: TGCGCCAGCAGCGGGGGGAGAATACAAGAGACCCAGTACTTC.

V is TRBV18 and J is TRBJ2-5; a weak D match, TRBD2 (6 bases). The CDR3 contains 13 residues. The germline V gene encodes CDR1 KGHSH and CDR2 LQKENI. The germline V and J ends were trimmed by 0 bases and 7 bases, with 9 bases remaining between them. DNA of the CDR3: TGTGCCAGCTCACCACCGACTAGGGGGACCCAGTACTTC. The encoded protein is CASSPPTRGTQYF.